These T cell receptor beta chains were read from a single sample in a study of blood T cell repertoires in COVID-19. Sequenced by immunoSEQ multiplex PCR; TCRdb stores in-frame clones only, minus some. Of around 50,000 clones listed, approximately 88% are singletons. Sequencing was done on a sample of peripheral blood. The receptor source for this set is a human donor in a cohort sampled during active COVID-19. Both conserved end residues are part of each CDR3. D genes are given only for firm matches. A row's size may be missing; if present it is once, few, many or a size class.

J gene: TRBJ2-7; clone size: -; V gene: TRBV5-6; D gene: -; CDR3 protein: CASSLRGSPYEQYF; CDR3 DNA: TGTGCCAGCAGCTTGAGGGGTAGCCCCTACGAGCAGTACTTC
J gene: TRBJ1-2; clone size: -; V gene: TRBV19; D gene: -; CDR3 protein: CASSIGAASGRGYTF; CDR3 DNA: TGTGCCAGTAGTATAGGGGCAGCCTCCGGCCGCGGCTACACCTTC
J gene: TRBJ2-1; clone size: -; V gene: TRBV27; D gene: -; CDR3 protein: CASSKNPGGSIYNEQFF; CDR3 DNA: TGTGCCAGCAGTAAAAATCCAGGAGGTTCCATCTACAATGAGCAGTTCTTC
J gene: TRBJ2-3; clone size: -; V gene: TRBV19; D gene: TRBD1; CDR3 protein: CASSMDREDTQYF; CDR3 DNA: TGTGCCAGTAGTATGGACAGGGAGGATACGCAGTATTTT
J gene: TRBJ1-2; clone size: -; V gene: TRBV4-1; D gene: TRBD1; CDR3 protein: CASSQVTGANYGYTF; CDR3 DNA: TGCGCCAGCAGCCAAGTGACAGGGGCTAACTATGGCTACACCTTC
J gene: TRBJ2-1; clone size: -; V gene: TRBV28; D gene: TRBD2; CDR3 protein: CASSLKTSGSDEQFF; CDR3 DNA: TGTGCCAGCAGTTTAAAGACTAGCGGGAGCGATGAGCAGTTCTTC
J gene: TRBJ2-7; clone size: few; V gene: TRBV3-1/TRBV3-2; D gene: -; CDR3 protein: CASSPVPGYEQYF; CDR3 DNA: TGTGCCAGCAGCCCAGTGCCGGGGTACGAGCAGTACTTC
J gene: TRBJ1-1; clone size: -; V gene: TRBV4-1; D gene: TRBD1; CDR3 protein: CASSHKIGQGAEAFF; CDR3 DNA: TGCGCCAGCAGCCACAAGATCGGGCAGGGGGCTGAAGCTTTCTTT
J gene: TRBJ2-5; clone size: -; V gene: TRBV28; D gene: TRBD1; CDR3 protein: CASSPRDRGMWETQYF; CDR3 DNA: TGTGCCAGCAGTCCCCGGGACAGGGGTATGTGGGAGACCCAGTACTTC
J gene: TRBJ2-2; clone size: once; V gene: TRBV6-2/TRBV6-3; D gene: TRBD1; CDR3 protein: CASSPTGVGELFF; CDR3 DNA: TGTGCCAGCAGCCCGACAGGGGTCGGGGAGCTGTTTTTT
J gene: TRBJ1-2; clone size: -; V gene: TRBV5-4; D gene: -; CDR3 protein: CASRVVGSNYGYTF; CDR3 DNA: TGTGCCAGCAGGGTCGTGGGCAGTAACTATGGCTACACCTTC
J gene: TRBJ2-5; clone size: -; V gene: TRBV5-1; D gene: TRBD2; CDR3 protein: CASSLDGRGGETQYF; CDR3 DNA: TGCGCCAGCAGCTTGGACGGCCGCGGGGGAGAGACCCAGTACTTC
J gene: TRBJ1-5; clone size: once; V gene: TRBV19; D gene: TRBD1; CDR3 protein: CASNPGQASNQPQHF; CDR3 DNA: TGTGCCAGTAACCCGGGACAGGCTAGCAATCAGCCCCAGCATTTT
J gene: TRBJ2-1; clone size: once; V gene: TRBV30; D gene: -; CDR3 protein: CAWSVSDEQFF; CDR3 DNA: TGTGCCTGGAGTGTAAGCGATGAGCAGTTCTTC
J gene: TRBJ2-3; clone size: few; V gene: TRBV7-2; D gene: -; CDR3 protein: CASSLDSTRDTQYF; CDR3 DNA: TGTGCCAGCAGCTTAGATTCCACAAGAGATACGCAGTATTTT
J gene: TRBJ2-7; clone size: -; V gene: TRBV5-1; D gene: -; CDR3 protein: CASSSTYEQYF; CDR3 DNA: TGCGCCAGCAGCTCTACCTACGAGCAGTACTTC
J gene: TRBJ2-3; clone size: -; V gene: TRBV7-9; D gene: TRBD2; CDR3 protein: CAILRGAGTDTQYF; CDR3 DNA: TGTGCCATTCTGCGGGGGGCAGGGACAGATACGCAGTATTTT
J gene: TRBJ2-7; clone size: -; V gene: TRBV18; D gene: TRBD2; CDR3 protein: CASSETGTSGLAYEQYF; CDR3 DNA: TGTGCCAGCTCCGAAACTGGGACTAGCGGCCTTGCCTACGAGCAGTACTTC
J gene: TRBJ2-2; clone size: once; V gene: TRBV4-3; D gene: TRBD2; CDR3 protein: CASSKSGRNTGELFF; CDR3 DNA: TGCGCCAGCAGCAAAAGCGGGAGAAACACCGGGGAGCTGTTTTTT
J gene: TRBJ1-4; clone size: once; V gene: TRBV6-6; D gene: TRBD1; CDR3 protein: CASSDRGINEKLFF; CDR3 DNA: TGTGCCAGCAGCGACAGGGGGATTAATGAAAAACTGTTTTTT
J gene: TRBJ2-7; clone size: -; V gene: TRBV10-3; D gene: -; CDR3 protein: CAISESRDSATPYEQYF; CDR3 DNA: TGTGCCATCAGTGAGTCGAGAGATAGCGCCACTCCCTACGAGCAGTACTTC
J gene: TRBJ1-5; clone size: -; V gene: TRBV4-2; D gene: -; CDR3 protein: CASSRALNQPQHF; CDR3 DNA: TGTGCCAGCAGCCGGGCCCTAAATCAGCCCCAGCATTTT
J gene: TRBJ1-2; clone size: -; V gene: TRBV2; D gene: -; CDR3 protein: CASSEASTPAAGGYTF; CDR3 DNA: TGTGCCAGCAGTGAAGCGTCCACCCCGGCGGCGGGTGGCTACACCTTC
J gene: TRBJ2-3; clone size: -; V gene: TRBV6-6; D gene: TRBD1; CDR3 protein: CASSYLGQADTQYF; CDR3 DNA: TGTGCCAGCAGTTATTTAGGACAGGCAGATACGCAGTATTTT
J gene: TRBJ2-7; clone size: -; V gene: TRBV19; D gene: TRBD2; CDR3 protein: CASSVGLAGVLEQYF; CDR3 DNA: TGTGCCAGTAGTGTAGGACTAGCGGGAGTCCTCGAGCAGTACTTC
J gene: TRBJ2-1; clone size: -; V gene: TRBV19; D gene: TRBD2; CDR3 protein: CASRHWGASGIYNEQFF; CDR3 DNA: TGTGCCAGTAGGCACTGGGGGGCTAGCGGGATCTACAATGAGCAGTTCTTC
J gene: TRBJ1-2; clone size: -; V gene: TRBV4-3; D gene: -; CDR3 protein: CASSQDRWGSYGYTF; CDR3 DNA: TGCGCCAGCAGCCAAGATCGGTGGGGCTCCTATGGCTACACCTTC
J gene: TRBJ2-3; clone size: once; V gene: TRBV2; D gene: TRBD2; CDR3 protein: CASRGRTSGTDTQYF; CDR3 DNA: TGTGCCAGCAGGGGGAGGACTAGCGGCACAGATACGCAGTATTTT
J gene: TRBJ1-4; clone size: -; V gene: TRBV5-1; D gene: -; CDR3 protein: CASSLEGAGEKLFF; CDR3 DNA: TGCGCCAGCAGCTTGGAAGGGGCTGGTGAAAAACTGTTTTTT
J gene: TRBJ2-7; clone size: -; V gene: TRBV11-2; D gene: TRBD1; CDR3 protein: CASSFRWRTGGNYEQYF; CDR3 DNA: TGTGCCAGCAGCTTTAGGTGGAGGACAGGGGGGAACTACGAGCAGTACTTC
J gene: TRBJ1-1; clone size: -; V gene: TRBV9; D gene: -; CDR3 protein: CASSVQFDTEAFF; CDR3 DNA: TGTGCCAGCAGCGTCCAGTTTGACACTGAAGCTTTCTTT
J gene: TRBJ2-5; clone size: -; V gene: TRBV10-3; D gene: TRBD2; CDR3 protein: CAISEAASGGQETQYF; CDR3 DNA: TGTGCCATCTCGGAGGCGGCTAGCGGGGGCCAAGAGACCCAGTACTTC
J gene: TRBJ1-3; clone size: -; V gene: TRBV7-2; D gene: -; CDR3 protein: CASSGQTGLPGNTIYF; CDR3 DNA: TGTGCCAGCAGCGGGCAAACAGGGCTCCCTGGAAACACCATATATTTT
J gene: TRBJ1-1; clone size: once; V gene: TRBV11-3; D gene: TRBD1; CDR3 protein: CASSDTGGTEAFF; CDR3 DNA: TGTGCCAGCAGTGATACAGGGGGCACTGAAGCTTTCTTT
J gene: TRBJ2-3; clone size: -; V gene: TRBV15; D gene: -; CDR3 protein: CATSRDRRGNTQYF; CDR3 DNA: TGTGCCACCAGCAGAGATCGCAGGGGCAATACGCAGTATTTT
J gene: TRBJ1-4; clone size: -; V gene: TRBV28; D gene: -; CDR3 protein: CASSRVPTTNEKLFF; CDR3 DNA: TGTGCCAGCAGCAGGGTTCCCACAACTAATGAAAAACTGTTTTTT
J gene: TRBJ2-1; clone size: -; V gene: TRBV5-1; D gene: -; CDR3 protein: CASSLERFEQFF; CDR3 DNA: TGCGCCAGCAGCTTGGAGAGGTTTGAGCAGTTCTTC
J gene: TRBJ1-2; clone size: -; V gene: TRBV7-9; D gene: -; CDR3 protein: CASSLGPNIYGYTF; CDR3 DNA: TGTGCCAGCAGCTTGGGGCCTAACATCTATGGCTACACCTTC
J gene: TRBJ2-7; clone size: -; V gene: TRBV19; D gene: TRBD1; CDR3 protein: CASSKDQGAGYEQYF; CDR3 DNA: TGTGCCAGTAGTAAAGATCAGGGGGCAGGGTACGAGCAGTACTTC
J gene: TRBJ1-4; clone size: -; V gene: TRBV18; D gene: -; CDR3 protein: CASSPGQNEKLFF; CDR3 DNA: TGTGCCAGCTCACCAGGACAGAATGAAAAACTGTTTTTT
J gene: TRBJ2-5; clone size: few; V gene: TRBV6-6; D gene: -; CDR3 protein: CASRPGTLPQETQYF; CDR3 DNA: TGTGCCAGCAGACCCGGGACTCTACCCCAAGAGACCCAGTACTTC
J gene: TRBJ2-3; clone size: once; V gene: TRBV27; D gene: -; CDR3 protein: CASSLRESDTQYF; CDR3 DNA: TGTGCCAGCAGTTTACGTGAGTCGGATACGCAGTATTTT
J gene: TRBJ1-2; clone size: -; V gene: TRBV4-2; D gene: -; CDR3 protein: CASSQEHRVLNYGYTF; CDR3 DNA: TGTGCCAGCAGCCAGGAACACAGGGTCCTAAACTATGGCTACACCTTC
J gene: TRBJ2-3; clone size: -; V gene: TRBV18; D gene: TRBD2; CDR3 protein: CASSPLAGDTDTQYF; CDR3 DNA: TGTGCCAGCTCACCACTAGCGGGGGACACAGATACGCAGTATTTT
J gene: TRBJ2-3; clone size: once; V gene: TRBV10-2; D gene: TRBD2; CDR3 protein: CASSESFSGRFFDTQYF; CDR3 DNA: TGCGCCAGCAGTGAGTCCTTTAGCGGGAGGTTCTTCGATACGCAGTATTTT